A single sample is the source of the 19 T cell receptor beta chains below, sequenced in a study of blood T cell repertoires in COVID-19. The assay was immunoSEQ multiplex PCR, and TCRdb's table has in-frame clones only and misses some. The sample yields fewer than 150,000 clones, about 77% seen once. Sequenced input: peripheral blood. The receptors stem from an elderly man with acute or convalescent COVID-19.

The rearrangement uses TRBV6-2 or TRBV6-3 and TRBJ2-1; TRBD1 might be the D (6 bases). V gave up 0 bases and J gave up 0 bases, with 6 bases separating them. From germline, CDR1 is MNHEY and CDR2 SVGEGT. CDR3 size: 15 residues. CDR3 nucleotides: TGTGCCAGCAGTTACTCAGGGGGCTCCTACAATGAGCAGTTCTTC. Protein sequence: CASSYSGGSYNEQFF.

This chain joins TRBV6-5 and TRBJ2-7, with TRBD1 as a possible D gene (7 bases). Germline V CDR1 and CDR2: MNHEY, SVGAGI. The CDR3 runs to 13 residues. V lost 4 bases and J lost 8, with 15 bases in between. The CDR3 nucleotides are TGTGCCAGCAGTTGGAGGGGGCAGGACAAGCAGTACTTC. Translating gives CASSWRGQDKQYF.

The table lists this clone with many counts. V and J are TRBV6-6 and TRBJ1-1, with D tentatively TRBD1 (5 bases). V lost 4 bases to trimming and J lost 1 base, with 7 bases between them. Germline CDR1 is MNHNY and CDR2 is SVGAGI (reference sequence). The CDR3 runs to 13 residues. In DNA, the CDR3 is TGTGCCAGCAGTTCGACAGCGAACACTGAAGCTTTCTTT. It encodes CASSSTANTEAFF.

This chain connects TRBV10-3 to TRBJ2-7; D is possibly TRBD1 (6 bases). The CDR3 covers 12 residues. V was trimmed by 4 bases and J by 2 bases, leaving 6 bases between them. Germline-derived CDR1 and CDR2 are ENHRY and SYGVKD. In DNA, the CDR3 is TGTGCCATCAGTGGGACAGCCTACGAGCAGTACTTC. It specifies CAISGTAYEQYF.

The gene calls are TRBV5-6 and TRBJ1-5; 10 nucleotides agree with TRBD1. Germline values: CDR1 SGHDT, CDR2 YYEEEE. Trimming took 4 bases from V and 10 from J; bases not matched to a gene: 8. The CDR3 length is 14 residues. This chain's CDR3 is CASSLGTGVAPQHF. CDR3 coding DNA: TGTGCCAGCAGCCTGGGGACAGGGGTAGCCCCCCAGCATTTT.

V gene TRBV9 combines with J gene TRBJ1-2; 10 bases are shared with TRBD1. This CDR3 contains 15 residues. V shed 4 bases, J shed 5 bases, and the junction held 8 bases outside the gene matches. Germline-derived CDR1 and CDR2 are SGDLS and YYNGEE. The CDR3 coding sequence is TGTGCCAGCAGCCCTTCGGACAGGGGGGAGTATGGCTACACCTTC. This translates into CASSPSDRGEYGYTF.

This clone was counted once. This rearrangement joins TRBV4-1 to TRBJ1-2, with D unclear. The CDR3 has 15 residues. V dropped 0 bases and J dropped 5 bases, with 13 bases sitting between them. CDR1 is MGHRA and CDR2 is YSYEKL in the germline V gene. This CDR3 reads CASSQEVEVFYGYTF. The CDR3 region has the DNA TGCGCCAGCAGCCAAGAGGTAGAAGTGTTTTATGGCTACACCTTC.

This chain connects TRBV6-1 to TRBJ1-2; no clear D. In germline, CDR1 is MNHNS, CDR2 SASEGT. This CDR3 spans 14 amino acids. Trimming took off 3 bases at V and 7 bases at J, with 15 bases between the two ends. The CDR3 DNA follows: TGTGCCAGCAGTGACAGTCTCGTACATGCTGGCTACACCTTC. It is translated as CASSDSLVHAGYTF.

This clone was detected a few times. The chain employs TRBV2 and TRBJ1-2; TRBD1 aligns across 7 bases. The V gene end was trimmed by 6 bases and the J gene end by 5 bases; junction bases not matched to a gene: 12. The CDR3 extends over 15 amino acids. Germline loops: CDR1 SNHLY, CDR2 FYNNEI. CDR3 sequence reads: CASRGLRGPSYGYTF. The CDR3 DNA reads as TGTGCCAGCAGGGGCCTGAGGGGGCCGAGTTATGGCTACACCTTC.

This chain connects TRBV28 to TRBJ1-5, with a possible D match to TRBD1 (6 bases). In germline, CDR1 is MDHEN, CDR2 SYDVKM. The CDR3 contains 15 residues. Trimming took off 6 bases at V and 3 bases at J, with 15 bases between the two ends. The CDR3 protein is CASSSGTSFNQPQHF. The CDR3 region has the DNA TGTGCCAGCAGCTCCGGGACAAGCTTCAATCAGCCCCAGCATTTT.

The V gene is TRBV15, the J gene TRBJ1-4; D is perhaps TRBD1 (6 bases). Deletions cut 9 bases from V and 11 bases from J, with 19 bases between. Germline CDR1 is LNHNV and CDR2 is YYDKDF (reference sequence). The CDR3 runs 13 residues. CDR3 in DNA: TGTGCCACAAAGGGGGAGGGTGGTGGGAAACTGTTTTTT. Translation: CATKGEGGGKLFF.

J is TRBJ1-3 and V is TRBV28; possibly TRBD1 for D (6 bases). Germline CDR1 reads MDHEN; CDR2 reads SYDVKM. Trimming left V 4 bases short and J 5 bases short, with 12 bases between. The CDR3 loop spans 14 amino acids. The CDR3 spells CASSSGQLRNTIYF. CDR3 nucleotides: TGTGCCAGCAGTTCCGGACAGTTACGAAACACCATATATTTT.

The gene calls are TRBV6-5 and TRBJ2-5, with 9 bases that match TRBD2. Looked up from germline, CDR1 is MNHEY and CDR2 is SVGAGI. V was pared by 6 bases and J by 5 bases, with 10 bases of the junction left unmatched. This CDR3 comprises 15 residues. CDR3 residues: CASRTLAGFRETQYF. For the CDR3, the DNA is TGTGCCAGCAGGACCCTAGCGGGGTTCCGCGAGACCCAGTACTTC.

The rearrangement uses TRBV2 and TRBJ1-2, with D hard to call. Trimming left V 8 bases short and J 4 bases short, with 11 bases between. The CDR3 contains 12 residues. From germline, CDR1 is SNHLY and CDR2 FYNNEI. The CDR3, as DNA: TGTGCCAGCCAGGTCGAGTCCTATGGCTACACCTTC. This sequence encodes CASQVESYGYTF.

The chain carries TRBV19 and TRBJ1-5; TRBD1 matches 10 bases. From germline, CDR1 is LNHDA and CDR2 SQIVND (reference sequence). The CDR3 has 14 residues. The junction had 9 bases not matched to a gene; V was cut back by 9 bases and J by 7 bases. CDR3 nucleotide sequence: TGTGCCAGCTTACAGACAGGGGGCAGGCAGCCCCAGCATTTT. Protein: CASLQTGGRQPQHF.

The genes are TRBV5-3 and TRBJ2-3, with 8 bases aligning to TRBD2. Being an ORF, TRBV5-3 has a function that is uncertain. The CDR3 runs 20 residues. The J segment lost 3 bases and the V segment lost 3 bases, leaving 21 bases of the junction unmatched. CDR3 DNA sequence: TGTGCCAGAAGCTCCGCCAGGCGGGGGGCCGACCGTCTAGGGACAGATACGCAGTATTTT. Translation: CARSSARRGADRLGTDTQYF.

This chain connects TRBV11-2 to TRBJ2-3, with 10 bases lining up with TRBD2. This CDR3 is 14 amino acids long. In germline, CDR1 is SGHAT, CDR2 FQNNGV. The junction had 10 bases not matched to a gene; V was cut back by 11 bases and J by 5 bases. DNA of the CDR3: TGTGCCTCCCGAAGCGGGGGGGCTGGAGATACGCAGTATTTT. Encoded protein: CASRSGGAGDTQYF.

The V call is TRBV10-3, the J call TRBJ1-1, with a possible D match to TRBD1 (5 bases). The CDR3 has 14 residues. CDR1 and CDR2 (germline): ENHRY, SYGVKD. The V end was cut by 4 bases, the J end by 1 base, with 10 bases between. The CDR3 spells CAISAPGKNTEAFF. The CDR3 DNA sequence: TGTGCCATCAGTGCTCCAGGGAAGAACACTGAAGCTTTCTTT.

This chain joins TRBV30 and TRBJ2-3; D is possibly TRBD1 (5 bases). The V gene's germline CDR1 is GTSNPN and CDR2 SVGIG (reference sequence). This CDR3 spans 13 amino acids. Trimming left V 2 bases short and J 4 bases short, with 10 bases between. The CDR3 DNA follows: TGTGCCTGGAGTTTTAGGGGCCCAGATACGCAGTATTTT. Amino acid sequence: CAWSFRGPDTQYF.